This TCR beta chain was identified in a study of CD8 T cells in Susac syndrome. Findings and caveats of the study: The number of individuals included in the study's TCR sequencing and HLA analysis was acknowledged as relatively small.

About this clonotype: Its antigen is not identified.

This CDR3 is built from 16 residues. Trimming cost V 0 bases and J 5 bases, with 14 bases left between them. Per germline, CDR1 LGHNA and CDR2 YNFKEQ. The authors reverse transcribed roughly 0.5 to 1 ug RNA with random hexamers. TCRdb passed the immunoSEQ multiplex PCR reads through MiXCR, listing each CDR3 protein once. The sample contains about 120,000 distinct CDR3 sequences, about 93% of which appear only once. The rearrangement links TRBV4-2 to TRBJ2-1, with a tentative D call TRBD2 (6 bases). This TCR was sampled from a human donor in good health. Input material: CD4+ T cells from PBMCs. The chain's CDR3 is CASSQDRGARNNEQFF. As DNA, the CDR3 is TGTGCCAGCAGCCAAGATCGCGGGGCGCGGAACAATGAGCAGTTCTTC.